This TCR beta chain was recorded in a study of OX40 agonist ivuxolimab in advanced cancers. Study details: Treatment of patients was with ivuxolimab, an agonistic anti-OX40 (CD134) antibody. Partial responses were achieved by three patients: one hepatocellular carcinoma, two cutaneous melanoma. The study's findings and limits: A proportion of nonresponders additionally exhibited low normalized T-cell clonal expansion.

Baseline, cycle 4 day 1, and cycle 7 day 1 were the blood sampling points. Sequenced by immunoSEQ multiplex PCR; TCRdb stores in-frame clones only, minus some. The sample yields some 62,000 clones, 75% to 95% seen once. As regards this clone: Antigen: not known.

CDR3 length: 15 residues. Trimming shortened V by 2 bases and J by 1 base, and 10 bases separated the two germline ends. Germline CDR1 and CDR2: SGHNT and YENEEA. Sequences were derived from CD4+ or CD8+ T cells sorted from blood, sampled in a trial of the OX40 agonist ivuxolimab. This TCR was recovered from an adult with an advanced solid tumor such as melanoma, head and neck, liver or kidney cancer. This chain links TRBV11-3 with TRBJ2-3, with a possible D match to TRBD2 (5 bases). The CDR3 sequence is CASSLPGFRTDTQYF. In DNA, the CDR3 is TGTGCCAGCAGCTTACCGGGGTTCCGCACAGATACGCAGTATTTT.